The source of this T cell receptor (beta chain) is a study of control samples from healthy donors and cancer patients. Assay: immunoSEQ multiplex PCR; the TCRdb copy retains only in-frame clones and omits some. Of 150,000 to 200,000 clones in the sample, about 93% were seen once. This CDR3 is 16 amino acids long. The germline V gene has CDR1 SGHNT and CDR2 YYREEE (reference sequence). V was shortened by 0 bases and J by 8 bases, with 15 bases between the two germline ends. The TCR originated in a man between 18 and 35 years old in good health. Sequenced input: blood. V usage is TRBV5-4 and J usage is TRBJ1-6; a weak D match, TRBD1 (5 bases). DNA for the CDR3: TGTGCCAGCAGCTTGGACAGTCAGGGTGGGGATTCACCCCTCCACTTT. Protein sequence: CASSLDSQGGDSPLHF.